The source of this T cell receptor (beta chain) is a study of shared clonotypes between healthy human individuals. Study findings and constraints: Sharing across four donors was highest in naive CD4 (about 5%) and lowest in memory CD8 (0.4%).

Comment on this clone: As yet, its antigen is unknown.

Only in-frame clones appear in the TCRdb table, and some are missing; sequencing was by immunoSEQ multiplex PCR. In the table there are some 2.4 million clones, 93% of which are singletons. The sample taken for sequencing was naive CD4+ T cells from PBMCs. This sample's subset: CD45RA+ positively selected. The receptor was derived from a man aged 18-30 years in good health. Some clones in this sample may be carry-over from other donors' samples.

CDR3 residues: CASSDAGVTGELFF. The DNA of the CDR3 is TGTGCCAGCAGTGACGCCGGGGTCACCGGGGAGCTGTTTTTT. The chain is built from TRBV2 and TRBJ2-2; tentative D call: TRBD2 (5 bases). The germline V gene encodes CDR1 SNHLY and CDR2 FYNNEI. Trimming removed 3 bases from V and 4 bases from J, with 9 bases in between. This CDR3 is built from 14 residues.